This is a list of T cell receptor beta chains from one sample in a study of blood T cell repertoires in COVID-19. The method was immunoSEQ multiplex PCR; TCRdb's version includes in-frame clones alone and lacks a portion of them. The sample records roughly 63,000 clones, roughly 86% being singletons. Input material: peripheral blood. These receptors all come from a woman aged 45 to 65 with active or convalescent COVID-19. Both conserved end residues are part of each CDR3. A D gene is named only where the DNA matches it firmly. Clone sizes are given selectively: once, few, many, or a class where the clone is expanded.

>TRBV7-3|TRBJ2-7|.|.
TGTGCCAGCAGCCCAATATCACGAGCCTACGAGCAGTACTTC
CASSPISRAYEQYF
>TRBV2|TRBJ1-1|.|.
TGTGCCAGCAGTGTTTCCGCGGGGGTTGGGGGTGTTGGCCGGATGAACACTGAAGCTTTCTTT
CASSVSAGVGGVGRMNTEAFF
>TRBV12-3/TRBV12-4|TRBJ1-1|.|.
TGTGCCAGCAGTTTGGGGTCGACAGACGAAGCTTTCTTT
CASSLGSTDEAFF
>TRBV5-1|TRBJ2-3|TRBD1|.
TGCGCCAGCAGCCTATGGGACAGGAGCACAGATACGCAGTATTTT
CASSLWDRSTDTQYF
>TRBV5-3|TRBJ1-1|TRBD1|.
TGTGCCAGAAGCTGGGACAGGGGTCCTACCTTGAACACTGAAGCTTTCTTT
CARSWDRGPTLNTEAFF
>TRBV7-9|TRBJ2-3|TRBD1|.
TGTGCCAGCAGCCGAACAGGGGGCCCTAGCACAGATACGCAGTATTTT
CASSRTGGPSTDTQYF
>TRBV7-9|TRBJ2-1|TRBD2|.
TGTGCCAGCAGCGCACTCCTGGGCGGGAGCTCCTACAATGAGCAGTTCTTC
CASSALLGGSSYNEQFF
>TRBV5-5|TRBJ2-5|TRBD2|.
TGTGCCAGCAGCTCAGGACTAGCGGGAGGCCACCGGGAGACCCAGTACTTC
CASSSGLAGGHRETQYF
>TRBV19|TRBJ2-1|TRBD2|.
TGTGCCAGTAAGGTGCCGGGGCTAGCGGGAGAAGGATCCTACAATGAGCAGTTCTTC
CASKVPGLAGEGSYNEQFF
>TRBV13|TRBJ2-1|TRBD2|once
TGTGCCAGCAGCTCCGGGACTAGCGGCTCCTACAATGAGCAGTTCTTC
CASSSGTSGSYNEQFF
>TRBV19|TRBJ2-7|.|once
TGTGCCAGTAGTATATACCTAGCGACCTCAAACGAGCAGTACTTC
CASSIYLATSNEQYF
>TRBV11-2|TRBJ2-5|.|.
TGTGCCAGCAGCCCCGAGGGAGGCGTCGGGACCCAGTACTTC
CASSPEGGVGTQYF
>TRBV7-7|TRBJ2-1|.|.
TGTGCTAGCAGCCCTAGCCCAAGCTCCTACAATGAGCAGTTCTTC
CASSPSPSSYNEQFF
>TRBV9|TRBJ1-1|TRBD1|.
TGTGCCAGCAGCTCAACAGGGGGGAACACTGAAGCTTTCTTT
CASSSTGGNTEAFF
>TRBV29-1|TRBJ2-1|TRBD1|.
TGCAGCGTTGAATCGGACAGGATAACCTCCAATGAGCAGTTCTTC
CSVESDRITSNEQFF
>TRBV27|TRBJ1-2|.|.
TGTGCCAGCAGTTTAACCGGGGTAGCTAACTATGGCTACACCTTC
CASSLTGVANYGYTF
>TRBV9|TRBJ2-3|.|.
TGTGCCAGCAGCGTAGGGGTGGGCCTTAGCACAGATACGCAGTATTTT
CASSVGVGLSTDTQYF
>TRBV10-2|TRBJ1-1|.|.
TGCGCCAGCAGGGGGGGGTCGGAAGCTTTCTTT
CASRGGSEAFF
>TRBV5-4|TRBJ2-1|TRBD2|few
TGTGCCAGCAGCTTGACTAGCGGGGTATACAATGAGCAGTTCTTC
CASSLTSGVYNEQFF
>TRBV5-1|TRBJ2-2|.|.
TGCGCCAGCAGCTTGGAGAAACAAACCCCCTGGGGCCTGGACACCGGGGAGCTGTTTTTT
CASSLEKQTPWGLDTGELFF
>TRBV6-7|TRBJ2-3|TRBD2|.
TGTGCCAGCAGTCCCTTAGCGGGAGGAGAAGATACGCAGTATTTT
CASSPLAGGEDTQYF
>TRBV29-1|TRBJ1-2|TRBD1|.
TGCAGCGTTGAAGATCCATGGACAGGGTCTGGGGGTGGCTACACCTTC
CSVEDPWTGSGGGYTF
>TRBV19|TRBJ1-3|.|.
TGTGCCAGTAGTGACGGGATCTCTGGAAACACCATATATTTT
CASSDGISGNTIYF
>TRBV9|TRBJ1-5|.|.
TGTGCCAGCAGCGACGATGGCTATCAGCCCCAGCATTTT
CASSDDGYQPQHF
>TRBV6-5|TRBJ1-3|.|.
TGTGCCAGCTCATGGGGGGGCCGAATAAACACCATATATTTT
CASSWGGRINTIYF
>TRBV7-9|TRBJ2-7|TRBD2|.
TGTGCCAGCAGCCTACTAGCGGGAGTGAAAAACGAGCAGTACTTC
CASSLLAGVKNEQYF
>TRBV10-1|TRBJ2-1|.|.
TGCGCCAGCAGTGAGCCCGGGCTAGCTCCTCTTAATGAGCAGTTCTTC
CASSEPGLAPLNEQFF
>TRBV7-2|TRBJ2-7|.|.
TGTGCCAGCAGCCCGAACTTGGTGCTAGGTGACAGCCCCTACGAGCAGTACTTC
CASSPNLVLGDSPYEQYF
>TRBV19|TRBJ1-1|TRBD1|.
TGTGCCAGTAGTATAGGGGGGACAGGATACACTGAAGCTTTCTTT
CASSIGGTGYTEAFF
>TRBV6-5|TRBJ2-7|TRBD2|.
TGTGCCAGCAGCCGCTCCGGGACTAGATCGTACGAGCAGTACTTC
CASSRSGTRSYEQYF
>TRBV7-9|TRBJ1-5|TRBD1|.
TGTGCCAGCAGCCTCGGGACAGTCGTACAGCCCCAGCATTTT
CASSLGTVVQPQHF
>TRBV5-1|TRBJ1-3|.|.
TGCGCCAGCAGTTACCTAGGGGGAAGTGGAAACACCATATATTTT
CASSYLGGSGNTIYF
>TRBV27|TRBJ2-7|.|.
TGTGCCAGTCGACTTGACGCTGACTACGAGCAGTACTTC
CASRLDADYEQYF
>TRBV7-2|TRBJ2-7|TRBD2|.
TGTGCCAGCAGGCGACGGGGGGAGGGGTCGCGGGCCTACGAGCAGTACTTC
CASRRRGEGSRAYEQYF
>TRBV7-9|TRBJ1-1|.|.
TGTGCCAGCAGCTTATATGACACTGAAGCTTTCTTT
CASSLYDTEAFF
>TRBV30|TRBJ2-7|TRBD2|.
TGTGCCTGGAGTTGGACTAGCGGGAGGGCCACTCACTACGAGCAGTACTTC
CAWSWTSGRATHYEQYF
>TRBV2|TRBJ2-2|TRBD1|.
TGTGCCAGCAGGGGGACAGGGTGGACCGGGGAGCTGTTTTTT
CASRGTGWTGELFF
>TRBV12-3/TRBV12-4|TRBJ1-2|.|.
TGTGCCAGCAGCCCTGTCAGGGTGGGCGGCTACACCTTC
CASSPVRVGGYTF
>TRBV27|TRBJ1-5|.|once
TGTGCCAGCAGTTCATATACCCCATCCCCCACAGGGAGCAATCAGCCCCAGCATTTT
CASSSYTPSPTGSNQPQHF
>TRBV6-6|TRBJ2-1|TRBD1|.
TGTGCCAGCAATGACCGAGACAGGGGCAATGAGCAGTTCTTC
CASNDRDRGNEQFF
>TRBV29-1|TRBJ2-1|TRBD2|.
TGCAGCGTGCTGACTAGCGGGAGGGACAATGAGCAGTTCTTC
CSVLTSGRDNEQFF
>TRBV9|TRBJ1-1|.|.
TGTGCCAGCACCTCATATCGCGGGACTGAAGCTTTCTTT
CASTSYRGTEAFF
>TRBV7-8|TRBJ1-2|TRBD1|.
TGTGCCAGCAGCCCTGGACAGGGAGAGGGCTACACCTTC
CASSPGQGEGYTF
>TRBV27|TRBJ2-2|TRBD2|once
TGTGCCAGCAGTTTCCTGGCTAGCGGGAGGTCGGGGGAGCTGTTTTTT
CASSFLASGRSGELFF
>TRBV27|TRBJ1-6|.|.
TGTGCCAGCAGTTTATCGATCTCGGGACTTTCACCCCTCCACTTT
CASSLSISGLSPLHF
>TRBV6-1|TRBJ1-1|.|once
TGTGCCAGCAGTGAAAGGGGGACTGAAGCTTTCTTT
CASSERGTEAFF
>TRBV19|TRBJ2-2|TRBD1|once
TGTGCCAGTAGAGGGACAGGGTCGAGGACCGGGGAGCTGTTTTTT
CASRGTGSRTGELFF
>TRBV5-1|TRBJ2-7|TRBD2|.
TGCGCCAGCAGCCAACTAGCGGGAGCGGACTACGAGCAGTACTTC
CASSQLAGADYEQYF
>TRBV27|TRBJ1-1|TRBD1|.
TGTGCCAGCAGTTGGCAGGGGGCGAGGCCGAACACTGAAGCTTTCTTT
CASSWQGARPNTEAFF
>TRBV5-1|TRBJ1-1|.|.
TGCGCCAGCAGCATTGGCCCCAGGGTGAACACTGAAGCTTTCTTT
CASSIGPRVNTEAFF
>TRBV30|TRBJ2-1|.|.
TGTGCCTTTCAACTCTTAACCTACAATGAGCAGTTCTTC
CAFQLLTYNEQFF
>TRBV28|TRBJ2-7|TRBD1|.
TGTGCCAGCAGCCCACTACAGGGGGCCCTCACCTACGAGCAGTACTTC
CASSPLQGALTYEQYF
>TRBV5-1|TRBJ2-3|TRBD2|.
TGCGCCAGCAGCGACCCCGGGACTAGCGGGAGAGCGGATACGCAGTATTTT
CASSDPGTSGRADTQYF
>TRBV10-3|TRBJ1-2|.|.
TGTGCCATCAGTGATGAGGGTTCAGATAGAAATGGAGGCTACACCTTC
CAISDEGSDRNGGYTF